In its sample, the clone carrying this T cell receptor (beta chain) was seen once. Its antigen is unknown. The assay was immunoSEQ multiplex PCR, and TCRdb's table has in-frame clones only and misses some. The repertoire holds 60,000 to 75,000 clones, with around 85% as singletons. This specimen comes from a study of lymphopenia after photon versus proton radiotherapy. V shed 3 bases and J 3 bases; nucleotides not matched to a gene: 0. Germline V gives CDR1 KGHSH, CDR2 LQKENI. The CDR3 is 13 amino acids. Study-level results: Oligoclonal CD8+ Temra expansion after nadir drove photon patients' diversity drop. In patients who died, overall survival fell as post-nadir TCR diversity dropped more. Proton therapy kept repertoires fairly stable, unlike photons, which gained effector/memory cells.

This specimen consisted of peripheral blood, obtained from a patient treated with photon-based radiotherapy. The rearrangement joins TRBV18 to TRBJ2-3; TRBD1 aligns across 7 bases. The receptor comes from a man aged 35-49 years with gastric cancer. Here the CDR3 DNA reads TGTGCCAGCTCACCGGGACAGACAGATACGCAGTATTTT. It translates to CASSPGQTDTQYF.